The entry below describes one T cell receptor (beta chain). CDR3 length: 13 residues. Germline V lookup: CDR1 GTSNPN, CDR2 SVGIG (reference sequence). V lost 2 bases and J lost 6, with 10 bases in between. Data came from immunoSEQ multiplex PCR; TCRdb stores just in-frame clones and leaves some out. The table shows about a million clones, with around 77% occurring only once. This entry is derived from a study of shared clonotypes between healthy human individuals. This clonotype originated in a man younger than 30 in good health. Some clones in this sample may be carry-over from other donors' samples. Sequenced material: memory CD4+ T cells from PBMCs. Subset specified: CD45RA-negative fraction. The chain employs TRBV30 and TRBJ1-4; D remains unclear. CDR3 in amino acids: CAWSSGVHEKLFF. For the CDR3, the DNA is TGTGCCTGGAGTTCCGGGGTCCATGAAAAACTGTTTTTT.